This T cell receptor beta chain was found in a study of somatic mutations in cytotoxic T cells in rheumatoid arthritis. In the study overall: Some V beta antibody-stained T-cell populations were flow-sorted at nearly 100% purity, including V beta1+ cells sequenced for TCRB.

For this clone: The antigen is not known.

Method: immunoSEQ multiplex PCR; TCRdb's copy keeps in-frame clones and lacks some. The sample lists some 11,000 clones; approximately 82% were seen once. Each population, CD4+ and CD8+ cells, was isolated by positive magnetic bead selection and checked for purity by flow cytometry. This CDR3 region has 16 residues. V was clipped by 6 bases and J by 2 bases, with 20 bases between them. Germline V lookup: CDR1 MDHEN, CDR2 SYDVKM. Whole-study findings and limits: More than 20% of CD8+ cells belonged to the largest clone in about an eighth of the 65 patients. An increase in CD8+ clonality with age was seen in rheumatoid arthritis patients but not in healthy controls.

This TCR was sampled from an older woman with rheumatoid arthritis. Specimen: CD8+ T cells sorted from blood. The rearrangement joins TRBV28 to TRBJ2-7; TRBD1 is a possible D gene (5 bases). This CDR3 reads CASSPRQYKSPYEQYF. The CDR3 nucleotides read TGTGCCAGCAGCCCAAGACAGTACAAGAGCCCCTACGAGCAGTACTTC.